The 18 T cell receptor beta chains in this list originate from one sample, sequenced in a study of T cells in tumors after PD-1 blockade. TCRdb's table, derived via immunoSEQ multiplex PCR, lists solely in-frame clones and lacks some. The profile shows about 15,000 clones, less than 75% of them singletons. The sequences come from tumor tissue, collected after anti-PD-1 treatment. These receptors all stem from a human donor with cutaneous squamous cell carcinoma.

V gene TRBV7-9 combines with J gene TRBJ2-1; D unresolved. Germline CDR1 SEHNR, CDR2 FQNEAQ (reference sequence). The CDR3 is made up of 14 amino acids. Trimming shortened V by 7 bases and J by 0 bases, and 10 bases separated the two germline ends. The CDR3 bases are TGTGCCAGCACCTTGGAAAGCTCCTACAATGAGCAGTTCTTC. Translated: CASTLESSYNEQFF.

CDR3 nucleotides: TGTGCCAGCAGCTTTGGGGACAGGGGGTGGAAAGAGACCCAGTACTTC. Its protein is CASSFGDRGWKETQYF. The chain joins TRBV7-9 to TRBJ2-5, with 11 bases that match TRBD1. V shed 3 bases and J 3 bases; nucleotides not matched to a gene: 6. The CDR3 is 16 amino acids. The germline V gene encodes CDR1 SEHNR and CDR2 FQNEAQ (reference sequence).

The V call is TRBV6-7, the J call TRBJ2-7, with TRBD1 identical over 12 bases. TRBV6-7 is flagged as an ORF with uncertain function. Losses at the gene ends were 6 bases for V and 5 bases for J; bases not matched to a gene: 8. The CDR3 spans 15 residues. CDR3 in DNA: TGTGCCAGCAGACTCCCCGGGACAGGGGGCAACGAGCAGTACTTC. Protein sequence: CASRLPGTGGNEQYF.

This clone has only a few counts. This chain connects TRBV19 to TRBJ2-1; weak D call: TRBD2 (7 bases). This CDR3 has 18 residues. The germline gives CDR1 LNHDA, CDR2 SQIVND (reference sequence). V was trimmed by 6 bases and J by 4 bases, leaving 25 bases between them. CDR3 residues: CASSVGGARSLPYNEQFF. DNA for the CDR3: TGTGCCAGTAGCGTAGGGGGGGCGCGGAGCCTCCCGTACAATGAGCAGTTCTTC.

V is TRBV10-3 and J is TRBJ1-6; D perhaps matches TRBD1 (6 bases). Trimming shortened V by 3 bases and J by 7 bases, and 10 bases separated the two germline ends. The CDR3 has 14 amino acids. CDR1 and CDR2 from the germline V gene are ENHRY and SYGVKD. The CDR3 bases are TGTGCCATCAGTGAAGGGGGAACCAATTCACCCCTCCACTTT. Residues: CAISEGGTNSPLHF.

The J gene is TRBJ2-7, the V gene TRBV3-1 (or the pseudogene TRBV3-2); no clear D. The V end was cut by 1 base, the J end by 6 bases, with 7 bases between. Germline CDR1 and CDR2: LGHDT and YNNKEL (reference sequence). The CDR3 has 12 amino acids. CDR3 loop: CASSQANSEQYF. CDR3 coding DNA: TGTGCCAGCAGCCAAGCAAACAGCGAGCAGTACTTC.

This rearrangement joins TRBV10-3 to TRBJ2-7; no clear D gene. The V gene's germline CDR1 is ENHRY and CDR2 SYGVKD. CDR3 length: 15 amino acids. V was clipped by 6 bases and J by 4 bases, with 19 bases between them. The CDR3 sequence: CAIRDLDTFLYEQYF. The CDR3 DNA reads TGTGCCATCAGAGATCTTGACACATTTCTGTACGAGCAGTACTTC.

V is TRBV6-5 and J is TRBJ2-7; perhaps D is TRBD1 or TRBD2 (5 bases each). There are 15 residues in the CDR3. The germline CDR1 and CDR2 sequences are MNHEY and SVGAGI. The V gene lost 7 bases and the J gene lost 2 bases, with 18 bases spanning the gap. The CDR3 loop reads CASTPRRGYTYEQYF. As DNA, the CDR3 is TGTGCCAGCACGCCCCGACGGGGCTACACCTACGAGCAGTACTTC.

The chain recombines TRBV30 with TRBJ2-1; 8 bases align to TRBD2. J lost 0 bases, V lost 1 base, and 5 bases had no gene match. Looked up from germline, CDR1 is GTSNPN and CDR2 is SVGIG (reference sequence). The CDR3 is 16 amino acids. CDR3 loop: CAWSGLAGLSYNEQFF. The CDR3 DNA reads TGTGCCTGGAGTGGTCTAGCGGGTCTCTCCTACAATGAGCAGTTCTTC.

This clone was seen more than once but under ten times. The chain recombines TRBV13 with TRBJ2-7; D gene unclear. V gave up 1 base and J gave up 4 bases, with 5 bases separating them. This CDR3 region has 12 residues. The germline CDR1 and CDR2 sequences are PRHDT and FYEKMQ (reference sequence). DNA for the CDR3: TGTGCCAGCAGCTTAGTCTCTTACGAGCAGTACTTC. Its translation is CASSLVSYEQYF.

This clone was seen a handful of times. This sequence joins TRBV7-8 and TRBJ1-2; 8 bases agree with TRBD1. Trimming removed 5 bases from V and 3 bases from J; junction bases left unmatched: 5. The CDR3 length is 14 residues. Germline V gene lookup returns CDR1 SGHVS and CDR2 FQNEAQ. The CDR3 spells CASSPGQGDYGYTF. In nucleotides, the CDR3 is TGTGCCAGCAGCCCCGGACAGGGAGACTATGGCTACACCTTC.

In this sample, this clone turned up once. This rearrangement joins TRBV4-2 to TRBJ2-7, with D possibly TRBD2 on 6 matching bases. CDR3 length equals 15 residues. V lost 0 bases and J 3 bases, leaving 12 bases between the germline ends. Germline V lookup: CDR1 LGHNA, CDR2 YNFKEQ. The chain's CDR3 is CASSQDGGTYYEQYF. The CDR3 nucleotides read TGTGCCAGCAGCCAAGATGGAGGGACTTACTACGAGCAGTACTTC.

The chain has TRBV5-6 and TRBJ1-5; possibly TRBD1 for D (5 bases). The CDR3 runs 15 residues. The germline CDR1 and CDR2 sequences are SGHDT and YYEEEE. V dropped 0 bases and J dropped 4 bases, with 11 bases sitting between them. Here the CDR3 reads CASSLGQTANQPQHF. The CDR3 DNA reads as TGTGCCAGCAGCTTGGGGCAGACAGCTAATCAGCCCCAGCATTTT. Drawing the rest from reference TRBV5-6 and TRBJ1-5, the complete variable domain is DAGVTQSPTHLIKTRGQQVTLRCSPKSGHDTVSWYQQALGQGPQFIFQYYEEEERQRGNFPDRFSGHQFPNYSSELNVNALLLGDSALYLCASSLGQTANQPQHFGDGTRLSIL.

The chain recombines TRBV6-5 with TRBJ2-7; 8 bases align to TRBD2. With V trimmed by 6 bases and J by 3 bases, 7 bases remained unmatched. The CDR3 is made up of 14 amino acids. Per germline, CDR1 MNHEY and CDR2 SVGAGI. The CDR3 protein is CASRGSGGDYEQYF. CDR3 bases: TGTGCCAGCAGGGGAAGCGGGGGAGACTACGAGCAGTACTTC.

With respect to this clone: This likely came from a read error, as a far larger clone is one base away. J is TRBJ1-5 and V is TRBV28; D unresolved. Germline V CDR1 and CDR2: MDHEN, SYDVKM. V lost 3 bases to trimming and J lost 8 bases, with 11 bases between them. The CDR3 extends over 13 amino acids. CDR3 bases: TGTGCCAGCAGTTTGGGATTGGTTAAGCCCCAGCATTTT. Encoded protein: CASSLGLVKPQHF.

This chain's CDR3 is CASSGEGGTSPADTQYF. CDR3 bases: TGTGCCAGCAGCGGAGAGGGCGGCACTAGCCCCGCTGATACGCAGTATTTT. V usage is TRBV9 and J usage is TRBJ2-3; tentative D call: TRBD2 (6 bases). V was clipped by 3 bases and J by 6 bases, with 23 bases between them. The CDR3 has 17 amino acids. The germline gives CDR1 SGDLS, CDR2 YYNGEE.

CDR3 residues: CASSPPSSGGANEQFF. The CDR3 DNA sequence: TGTGCCAGCTCACCACCGTCTAGCGGGGGGGCCAATGAGCAGTTCTTC. This sequence joins TRBV18 and TRBJ2-1; 12 bases are shared with TRBD2. CDR3 length: 16 amino acids. The germline gives CDR1 KGHSH, CDR2 LQKENI. V lost 0 bases and J lost 6; bases outside the gene matches: 3.

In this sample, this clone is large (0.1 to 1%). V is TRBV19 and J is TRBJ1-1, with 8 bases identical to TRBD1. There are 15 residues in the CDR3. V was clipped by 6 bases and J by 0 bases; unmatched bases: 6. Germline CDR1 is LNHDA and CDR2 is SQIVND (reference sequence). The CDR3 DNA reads TGTGCCAGTAGAGGACAGGGAGTGTTGAACACTGAAGCTTTCTTT. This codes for CASRGQGVLNTEAFF.